This paragraph covers one TCR beta chain sequence. Antigen: not known. Time point here: baseline pretreatment blood. Treatment defined: 15 Gy SBRT to primary tumor, nephrectomy 4 weeks later. Blood was sampled at baseline, 2 weeks and 4 weeks after SBRT. Data came from immunoSEQ multiplex PCR; TCRdb stores just in-frame clones and leaves some out. The sample carries 150,000 or so clones, more than 70% recorded once. This sample is part of a study of radiation and T cells in renal cell carcinoma. Study-wide background: Nephrectomy followed 15 Gy stereotactic body radiation by 4 weeks.

Study outcomes and limitations: Top tumor clonotypes rose in blood 2 weeks post-radiation, then contracted.

CDR1 is SGHTS and CDR2 is YDEGEE in the germline V gene. The CDR3 length is 15 residues. V was cut by 2 bases and J by 6 bases, with 14 bases left in between. The receptor was isolated from a woman aged 50 to 60 with renal cell carcinoma. Specimen: blood, collected from a patient whose treatment included radiotherapy and nephrectomy. The chain links TRBV5-8 to TRBJ2-2; D may be TRBD2 (6 bases). For the CDR3, the DNA is TGTGCCAGCAGCTTTGGACTTGGAGGGTCCGGGGAGCTGTTTTTT. Encoded protein: CASSFGLGGSGELFF.